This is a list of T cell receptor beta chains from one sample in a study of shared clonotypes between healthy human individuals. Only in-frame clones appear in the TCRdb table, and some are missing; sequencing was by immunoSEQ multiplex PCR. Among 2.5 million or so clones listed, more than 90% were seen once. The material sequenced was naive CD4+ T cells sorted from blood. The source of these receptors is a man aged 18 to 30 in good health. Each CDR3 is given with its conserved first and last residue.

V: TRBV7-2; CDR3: CASSLGGWSEQYF
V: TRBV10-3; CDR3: CAIRDQSPYEQYF
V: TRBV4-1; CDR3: CASSQEPGGPDTQYF
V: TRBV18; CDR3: CASSPQFFHGGQETQYF
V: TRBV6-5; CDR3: CASSYWRGNTIYF
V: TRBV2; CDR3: CASKQQGSSYEQYF
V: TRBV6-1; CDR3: CASGAEPGPPDTQYF
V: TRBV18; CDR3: CASSPDKTDTQYF
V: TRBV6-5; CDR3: CATRPETGGELFF
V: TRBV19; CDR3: CASSIERGAKSWYGYTF